One and the same sample provided the 15 T cell receptor beta chains below, sequenced in a study of shared clonotypes between healthy human individuals. Measured with immunoSEQ multiplex PCR; TCRdb has only the in-frame clones, and not every one. The sample records hundreds of thousands of clones, around 96% being singletons. It was CD45RO-negative cells, positively selected for CCR7, that made up naive CD8 cells, with terminally differentiated effector memory CD45RA+ cells excluded. Sequenced: naive CD8+ T cells sorted from blood. The receptors derive from a woman aged 25 to 39 in good health.

In nucleotides, the CDR3 is TGTGCCAGCAGTCCCCTACGGGCGGGAGGTAGCACAGATACGCAGTATTTT. Translated, it gives CASSPLRAGGSTDTQYF. The V call is TRBV27, the J call TRBJ2-3, with 8 nucleotides matching TRBD2. In germline, CDR1 is MNHEY, CDR2 SMNVEV (reference sequence). This CDR3 is 17 amino acids long. V shed 5 bases and J 0 bases; nucleotides not matched to a gene: 10.

This clone has a single count. This sequence joins TRBV27 and TRBJ2-1, with TRBD2 matching 8 bases. The CDR3 runs to 15 residues. The germline gives CDR1 MNHEY, CDR2 SMNVEV (reference sequence). V dropped 3 bases and J dropped 5; count of bases not matched to a gene: 6. CDR3 amino acids: CASSLLGLGDNEQFF. The CDR3 coding sequence is TGTGCCAGCAGTTTGTTGGGACTAGGCGACAATGAGCAGTTCTTC.

The chain combines TRBV2 with TRBJ2-2; TRBD2 agrees at 13 bases. Trimming took 4 bases from V and 2 from J; bases not matched to a gene: 4. The CDR3 is 17 amino acids. CDR1 is SNHLY and CDR2 is FYNNEI in the germline V gene. CDR3 region: CASSGEGLAGNTGELFF. The CDR3 bases are TGTGCCAGCAGTGGGGAGGGACTAGCGGGAAACACCGGGGAGCTGTTTTTT.

The rearrangement links TRBV5-4 to TRBJ2-7; 11 nucleotides line up with TRBD2. This CDR3 is 15 amino acids long. The germline V gene encodes CDR1 SGHNT and CDR2 YYREEE (reference sequence). V lost 4 bases to trimming and J lost 0 bases; unmatched junction nucleotides: 3. The CDR3 DNA reads TGTGCCAGCAGCGGACTAGCGGGCCACTCCTACGAGCAGTACTTC. It is translated as CASSGLAGHSYEQYF.

This chain joins TRBV2 and TRBJ2-1, with 9 bases that match TRBD2. Germline loops: CDR1 SNHLY, CDR2 FYNNEI. This CDR3 contains 15 residues. Unmatched junction bases numbered 9, after V lost 7 bases and J lost 5 bases. This CDR3 is CASTFLAGANNEQFF. Here the CDR3 DNA reads TGTGCCAGCACGTTTTTAGCGGGAGCGAACAATGAGCAGTTCTTC. The full variable domain, completed using reference TRBV2 and TRBJ2-1, is EPEVTQTPSHQVTQMGQEVILRCVPISNHLYFYWYRQILGQKVEFLVSFYNNEISEKSEIFDDQFSVERPDGSNFTLKIRSTKLEDSAMYFCASTFLAGANNEQFFGPGTRLTVL.

The V call is TRBV30, the J call TRBJ1-2, with TRBD1 as a possible D gene (5 bases). Trimming cost V 5 bases and J 4 bases, with 11 bases left between them. Germline CDR1 and CDR2: GTSNPN and SVGIG (reference sequence). The CDR3 has 12 residues. As DNA, the CDR3 is TGTGCCTGGCCAAGGGGCAGCTATGGCTACACCTTC. Translating it yields CAWPRGSYGYTF.

This clone was observed once. The chain recombines TRBV4-1 with TRBJ1-5; no reliable D call. This CDR3 comprises 13 residues. The ends were cut back, 0 bases at V and 11 bases at J, with 11 bases in the middle. CDR1 MGHRA and CDR2 YSYEKL come from the germline V gene. The CDR3 reads CASSQDWDDTQHF. CDR3 coding DNA: TGCGCCAGCAGCCAAGATTGGGATGACACCCAGCATTTT.

In this sample, this clone turned up once. This chain links TRBV5-4 with TRBJ2-2; unclear D gene. The CDR3 length is 13 residues. Germline lookup yields CDR1 SGHNT and CDR2 YYREEE (reference sequence). Between the trimmed V and J ends, which lost 3 bases and 8 bases, there was a span of 11 bases. CDR3 coding DNA: TGTGCCAGCAGCTCCGAGATTTCGGGGGAGCTGTTTTTT. Its translation is CASSSEISGELFF.

The chain recombines TRBV28 with TRBJ1-5; no clear D gene. Germline V gene data show CDR1 as MDHEN and CDR2 as SYDVKM. This CDR3 is 14 amino acids long. Trimming stripped 3 bases from V and 3 bases from J, with 9 bases between. CDR3 region: CASSFKVNNQPQHF. The CDR3 DNA reads TGTGCCAGCAGTTTCAAAGTTAACAATCAGCCCCAGCATTTT.

The rearrangement joins TRBV9 to TRBJ2-1, with 7 bases identical to TRBD1. Per the germline V gene, CDR1 is SGDLS and CDR2 is YYNGEE. Germline trimming cut 3 bases from V and 10 bases from J; bases unmatched to any gene: 13. This CDR3 has 15 residues. CDR3 sequence (DNA): TGTGCCAGCAGCGGATCCGGGACAGACCCCAGGGAGCAGTTCTTC. Encoded protein: CASSGSGTDPREQFF.

The chain employs TRBV7-9 and TRBJ2-7; the match to TRBD2 covers 7 bases. The J segment lost 3 bases and the V segment lost 3 bases, leaving 8 bases of the junction unmatched. CDR1 and CDR2 from the germline V gene are SEHNR and FQNEAQ (reference sequence). The CDR3 is 15 amino acids. The CDR3 DNA reads as TGTGCCAGCAGCTTGCCCAGCGGGAAAAACTACGAGCAGTACTTC. This encodes CASSLPSGKNYEQYF.

The CDR3 nucleotides read TGTGCCAGCAGCTCATGGGGTGTCGGAGGCTACACCTTC. It encodes CASSSWGVGGYTF. The chain links TRBV13 to TRBJ1-2, with no clear D. The V gene lost 4 bases and the J gene lost 8 bases, with 14 bases spanning the gap. The CDR3 covers 13 residues. Germline loops: CDR1 PRHDT, CDR2 FYEKMQ (reference sequence).

The V and J genes are TRBV19 and TRBJ1-3, with 10 bases lining up with TRBD1. Germline CDR1 and CDR2: LNHDA and SQIVND (reference sequence). The ends lost 11 bases at V and 4 bases at J; junction bases unmatched: 8. This CDR3 contains 14 residues. This CDR3 is CASEGQGYGNTIYF. The DNA of the CDR3 is TGTGCCTCCGAGGGACAGGGGTACGGAAACACCATATATTTT.

The table lists this clone with a few counts. This chain connects TRBV28 to TRBJ1-1, with a weak D call TRBD1 (5 bases). CDR3 length: 11 amino acids. The germline gives CDR1 MDHEN, CDR2 SYDVKM. Trimming took off 3 bases at V and 8 bases at J, with 7 bases between the two ends. CDR3 DNA sequence: TGTGCCAGCAGTTTCTCAGGGGAAGCTTTCTTT. It is translated as CASSFSGEAFF.

The chain has TRBV29-1 and TRBJ2-1, with 7 bases fitting TRBD2. Germline CDR1 reads SQVTM; CDR2 reads ANQGSEA. The CDR3 length is 15 residues. Trimming at V came to 1 base and at J to 0 bases, leaving 3 bases not matched to a gene. The CDR3 DNA reads TGCAGCGTTGAAGCCGGGAGGAGCTCCTACAATGAGCAGTTCTTC. This gives the protein CSVEAGRSSYNEQFF.